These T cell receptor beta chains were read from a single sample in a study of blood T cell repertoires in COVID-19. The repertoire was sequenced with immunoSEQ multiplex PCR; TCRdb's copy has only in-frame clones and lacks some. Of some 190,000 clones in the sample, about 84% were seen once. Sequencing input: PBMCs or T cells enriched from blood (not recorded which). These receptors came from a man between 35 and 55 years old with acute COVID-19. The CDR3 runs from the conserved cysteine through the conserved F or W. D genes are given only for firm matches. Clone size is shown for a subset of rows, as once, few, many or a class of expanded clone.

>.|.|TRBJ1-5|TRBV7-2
CASSLEGGRDQPQHF
TGTGCCAGCAGCTTAGAAGGAGGGAGGGATCAGCCCCAGCATTTT
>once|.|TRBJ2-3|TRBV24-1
CATTPPGTDTQYF
TGTGCCACCACGCCCCCCGGGACAGATACGCAGTATTTT
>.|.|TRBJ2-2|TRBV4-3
CASRDTGELFF
TGCGCCAGTCGGGACACCGGGGAGCTGTTTTTT
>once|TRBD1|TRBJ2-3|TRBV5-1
CASSLGQGVSTDTQYF
TGCGCCAGCAGCTTGGGTCAGGGGGTAAGCACAGATACGCAGTATTTT
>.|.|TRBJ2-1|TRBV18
CASSPPRVQSYNEQFF
TGTGCCAGCTCACCACCGCGGGTCCAGTCCTACAATGAGCAGTTCTTC
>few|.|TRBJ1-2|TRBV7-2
CASSLVTGQGYGYTF
TGTGCCAGCAGCTTAGTAACAGGGCAGGGGTATGGCTACACCTTC
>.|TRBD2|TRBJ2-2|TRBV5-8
CASSLILAGVEANTGELFF
TGTGCCAGCAGCTTGATACTAGCGGGGGTGGAAGCGAACACCGGGGAGCTGTTTTTT
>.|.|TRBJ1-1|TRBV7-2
CASSSSAFRGTEAFF
TGTGCCAGCAGCTCATCCGCGTTCCGGGGCACTGAAGCTTTCTTT
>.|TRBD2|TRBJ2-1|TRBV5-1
CASSFLTSGSYNEQFF
TGCGCCAGCAGCTTCTTGACTAGCGGCTCCTACAATGAGCAGTTCTTC
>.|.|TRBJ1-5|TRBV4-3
CASSQESGGSNQPQHF
TGCGCCAGCAGCCAAGAGTCCGGGGGTAGCAATCAGCCCCAGCATTTT
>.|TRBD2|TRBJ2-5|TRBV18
CASSPDKDRQAGAQYF
TGTGCCAGCTCACCAGATAAGGACAGACAAGCGGGGGCCCAGTACTTC
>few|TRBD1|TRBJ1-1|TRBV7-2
CASSLPTGKGRAFF
TGTGCCAGCAGCTTACCGACAGGGAAAGGTAGAGCTTTCTTT
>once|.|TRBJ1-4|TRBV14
CASSLHGHVATNEKLFF
TGTGCCAGCAGCCTTCACGGACATGTTGCAACTAATGAAAAACTGTTTTTT
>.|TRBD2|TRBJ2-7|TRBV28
CASRPVGLAGDYEQYF
TGTGCCAGCAGGCCTGTGGGACTAGCGGGAGACTACGAGCAGTACTTC
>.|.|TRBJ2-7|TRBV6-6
CASRTAYEQYF
TGTGCCAGCCGAACGGCCTACGAGCAGTACTTC
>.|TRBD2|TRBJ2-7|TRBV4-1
CASSPSASGPYEQYF
TGCGCCAGCAGCCCTTCGGCTAGCGGACCCTACGAGCAGTACTTC
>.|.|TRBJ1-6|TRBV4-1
CASSQEGTTPHSPLHF
TGCGCCAGCAGCCAAGAAGGGACTACCCCCCATTCACCCCTCCACTTT
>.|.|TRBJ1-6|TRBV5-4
CASSLPNSPLHF
TGTGCCAGCAGCTTACCTAACTCACCCCTCCACTTT
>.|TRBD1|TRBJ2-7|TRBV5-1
CASSGGTGRYEQYF
TGCGCCAGCAGCGGGGGGACAGGGAGGTACGAGCAGTACTTC
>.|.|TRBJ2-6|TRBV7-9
CASSLAQGSGANVLTF
TGTGCCAGCAGCTTAGCGCAGGGGTCAGGGGCCAACGTCCTGACTTTC
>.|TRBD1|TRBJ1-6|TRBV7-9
CASSLETGGESPLHF
TGTGCCAGCAGCTTAGAGACAGGGGGCGAGTCACCCCTCCACTTT
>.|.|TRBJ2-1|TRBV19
CASSRPGVVNEQFF
TGTGCCAGTAGTAGACCGGGAGTAGTCAATGAGCAGTTCTTC
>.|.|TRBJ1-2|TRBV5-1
CASSLEGGARGYTF
TGCGCCAGCAGCTTGGAAGGGGGGGCACGTGGCTACACCTTC
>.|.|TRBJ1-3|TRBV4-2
CASSLTGQGNSGNTIYF
TGTGCCAGCAGCCTTACGGGCCAGGGAAACTCTGGAAACACCATATATTTT
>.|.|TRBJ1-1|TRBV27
CASSLLQNTEAFF
TGTGCCAGCAGTTTGTTACAAAACACTGAAGCTTTCTTT
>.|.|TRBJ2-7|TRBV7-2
CASSTARNSYEQYF
TGTGCCAGCAGCACAGCCCGAAACTCCTACGAGCAGTACTTC
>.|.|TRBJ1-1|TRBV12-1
CASINRCPTEAFF
TGTGCCAGCATTAACCGGTGTCCCACTGAAGCTTTCTTT
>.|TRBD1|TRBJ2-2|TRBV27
CASSFRGTGFSGELFF
TGTGCCAGCAGTTTTCGGGGGACAGGGTTCTCCGGGGAGCTGTTTTTT
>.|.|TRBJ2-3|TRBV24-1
CATSTQVGSTDTQYF
TGTGCCACCAGTACTCAGGTTGGGAGCACAGATACGCAGTATTTT
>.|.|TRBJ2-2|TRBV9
CASSARNTGELFF
TGTGCCAGCAGCGCGAGAAACACCGGGGAGCTGTTTTTT
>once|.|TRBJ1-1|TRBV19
CASSQGRLSAEAFF
TGTGCCAGTAGTCAGGGGCGTTTATCGGCTGAAGCTTTCTTT
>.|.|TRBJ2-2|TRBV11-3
CASRRDRNTGELFF
TGTGCCAGCAGACGAGACAGAAACACCGGGGAGCTGTTTTTT
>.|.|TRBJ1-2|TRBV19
CASRDRRTFYGYTF
TGTGCCAGCCGAGACAGAAGAACTTTCTATGGCTACACCTTC
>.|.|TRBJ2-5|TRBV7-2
CASSNGHFQETQYF
TGTGCCAGCAGCAACGGACACTTCCAAGAGACCCAGTACTTC
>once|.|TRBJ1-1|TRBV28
CASSFGRGAFF
TGTGCCAGCAGTTTTGGCCGGGGGGCTTTCTTT
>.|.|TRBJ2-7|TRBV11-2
CASSFDWNEQYF
TGTGCCAGCAGCTTCGACTGGAACGAGCAGTACTTC
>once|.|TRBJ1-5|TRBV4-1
CASSQDWGGWQPQHF
TGCGCCAGCAGCCAAGACTGGGGGGGCTGGCAGCCCCAGCATTTT
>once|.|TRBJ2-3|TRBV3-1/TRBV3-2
CASSPRDLFTDTQYF
TGTGCCAGCAGCCCCCGAGACTTATTCACAGATACGCAGTATTTT
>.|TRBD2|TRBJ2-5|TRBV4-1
CASSHPGLAGGPRRETQYF
TGCGCCAGCAGCCATCCGGGACTAGCGGGAGGGCCGCGAAGGGAGACCCAGTACTTC
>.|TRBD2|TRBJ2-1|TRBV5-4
CASSLGTSGNNEQFF
TGTGCCAGCAGCTTGGGGACTAGCGGGAACAATGAGCAGTTCTTC
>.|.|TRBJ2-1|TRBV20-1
CSASGTGNEQFF
TGCAGTGCTAGTGGTACAGGCAATGAGCAGTTCTTC
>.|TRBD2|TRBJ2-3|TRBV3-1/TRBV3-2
CASSQDLAGGLDTQYF
TGTGCCAGCAGCCAAGATTTAGCGGGAGGGCTAGATACGCAGTATTTT
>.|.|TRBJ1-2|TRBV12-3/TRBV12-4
CASSVQGSYGYTF
TGTGCCAGCAGCGTACAGGGAAGCTATGGCTACACCTTC
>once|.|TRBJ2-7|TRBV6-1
CASSDYTQPYREPYEQYF
TGTGCCAGCAGTGACTATACGCAACCCTACAGGGAACCCTACGAGCAGTACTTC
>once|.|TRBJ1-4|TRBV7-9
CASSSSDSPLF
TGTGCCAGCAGCTCCTCGGACAGTCCGCTTTTT
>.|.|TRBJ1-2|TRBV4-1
CASSQDSAGEGYGYTF
TGCGCCAGCAGCCAAGATTCCGCAGGGGAAGGTTATGGCTACACCTTC
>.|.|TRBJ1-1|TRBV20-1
CSAETDAFF
TGCAGTGCTGAGACAGACGCTTTCTTT
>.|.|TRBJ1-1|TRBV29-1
CSASSRDKNTEAFF
TGCAGCGCCAGTTCCCGGGACAAGAACACTGAAGCTTTCTTT
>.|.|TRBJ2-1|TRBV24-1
CATSDPVGTPYNEQFF
TGTGCCACCAGTGACCCCGTCGGGACACCGTACAATGAGCAGTTCTTC
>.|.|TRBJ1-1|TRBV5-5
CASSLGANTEAFF
TGTGCCAGCAGCTTGGGGGCAAACACTGAAGCTTTCTTT
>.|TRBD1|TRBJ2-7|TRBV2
CASRVTGGSAYEQYF
TGTGCCAGCAGGGTTACAGGGGGGAGCGCCTACGAGCAGTACTTC
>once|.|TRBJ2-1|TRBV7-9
CASSSIGAGVNNEQFF
TGTGCCAGCAGCTCGATCGGGGCAGGGGTCAACAATGAGCAGTTCTTC
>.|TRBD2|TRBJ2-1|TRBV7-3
CASSRKTTSGRVAHNEQFF
TGTGCCAGCAGCCGTAAAACAACTAGCGGGAGGGTGGCCCACAATGAGCAGTTCTTC
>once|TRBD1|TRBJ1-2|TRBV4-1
CASSPDRTNYGYTF
TGCGCCAGCAGCCCGGACAGGACCAACTATGGCTACACCTTC
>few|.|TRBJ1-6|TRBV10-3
CAISEKGPEREPLHF
TGTGCCATCAGTGAAAAAGGACCTGAGAGGGAGCCCCTCCACTTT
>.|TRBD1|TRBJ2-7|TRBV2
CASRGTGAWEQYF
TGTGCCAGCAGAGGGACAGGGGCTTGGGAGCAGTACTTC
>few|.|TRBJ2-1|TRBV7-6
CASRGVGEQFF
TGTGCCAGCAGAGGGGTGGGAGAGCAGTTCTTC